Listed below are T cell receptor beta chains from one sample, sequenced in a study of OX40 agonist ivuxolimab in advanced cancers. TCRdb's table, derived via immunoSEQ multiplex PCR, lists solely in-frame clones and lacks some. This sample has approximately 91,000 clones, with about 83% found just once. Sequencing used CD4+ or CD8+ T cells sorted from blood, obtained in a trial of the OX40 agonist ivuxolimab. The receptors stem from an adult with an advanced solid tumor such as melanoma, head and neck, liver or kidney cancer. Each CDR3 is given without its conserved first and last residue. A D gene is named only where the DNA matches it firmly.

>TRBV5-4|TRBD1|TRBJ2-1
ASSSRRGTGDNEQF
>TRBV11-2|.|TRBJ1-1
ASSYSRGSEAF
>TRBV7-2|.|TRBJ1-1
ASSLGLGELNTEAF
>TRBV5-1|TRBD1|TRBJ1-1
ASSQTGLNTEAF
>TRBV19|TRBD2|TRBJ2-4
ASSASFAGGPQNIQY
>TRBV7-3|TRBD1|TRBJ2-1
ASSLDRDNEQF
>TRBV6-4|TRBD2|TRBJ2-2
ASGATSGTFTGELF
>TRBV5-5|.|TRBJ1-2
ASTIRGGPGYT
>TRBV29-1|TRBD1|TRBJ2-7
SVAGTGGYEQY
>TRBV11-3|.|TRBJ1-3
ASSEVAQIRVAGNTIY
>TRBV21-1|.|TRBJ2-1
ASSPQGEYNEQF
>TRBV7-2|.|TRBJ2-7
ASSLARGNEQY
>TRBV11-2|TRBD1|TRBJ2-5
ASSSGQGWEETQY
>TRBV7-3|TRBD2|TRBJ2-3
ASSFWGGADTQY
>TRBV5-4|.|.
ASSYGTTGYEQY
>TRBV5-4|.|TRBJ1-2
ASRSREGLYGYT
>TRBV5-4|.|TRBJ2-3
ASSLEVGEGTDTQY
>TRBV7-7|.|TRBJ2-5
ASSFARQETQY
>TRBV11-1|.|TRBJ2-5
ASSLVRLETQY
>TRBV19|TRBD1|TRBJ1-2
ASTDRSDYGYT
>TRBV20-1|.|TRBJ1-2
SARQGYGYT
>TRBV6-1|TRBD1|TRBJ1-4
AGWTGLNEKLF
>TRBV25-1|.|TRBJ1-1
ASSRDPSGTEAF
>TRBV23-1|TRBD1|TRBJ2-1
ASRDRAYNEQF
>TRBV4-1|TRBD2|TRBJ2-1
ASSSRGLAVYNEQF